This TCR beta chain was recovered during a study of graft-versus-host responses after intestinal transplantation. Study details: Multivisceral, liver-intestinal, or isolated intestinal transplants were given to recipients. All recipients got anti-thymocyte globulin induction, then tacrolimus and steroids for roughly three years. Findings and caveats of the study: Allograft clonal ratios (graft-versus-host to host-versus-graft) were high in patients who had graft-donor T cell macrochimerism. Recipient marrow showed GvH clones, some seen first in ileum or blood.

Germline lookup yields CDR1 SGHAT and CDR2 FQNNGV. The germline V and J ends were trimmed by 5 bases and 11 bases, with 24 bases remaining between them. The CDR3 length is 15 residues. This clone is a singleton in its sample. What it binds is not known. Method: immunoSEQ multiplex PCR; TCRdb's copy keeps in-frame clones and lacks some. The profile shows 85,000 to 130,000 clones, roughly 87% of them singletons. The input for sequencing was unstimulated CD4+ T cells sorted from spleen or lymph node cells, taken before intestinal transplant. The chain is built from TRBV11-2 and TRBJ1-1; no reliable D call. This TCR was sampled from a human donor who received an intestinal transplant. The CDR3 nucleotides read TGTGCCAGCAGCACGACGGCGACCGGGCCGATTCGTGCTTTCTTT. Its translation: CASSTTATGPIRAFF.